Here is one TCR beta chain with its context. Its antigen is unknown. A junction boundary mismatches the germline segment, possibly from a read error. These data belong to a study of CD8 T cells in Susac syndrome. The CDR3 is 15 amino acids. Whole-study findings and limits: The study's TCR sequencing and HLA analysis drew on a certain number of individuals. That number was acknowledged as relatively small.

Healthy donors acted as controls, with matching for age and sex. cDNA came from around 0.54 to 1 ug RNA primed by random hexamers. Amplification of TCR beta CDR3 spanned 54 Vbeta and 13 Jbeta via immunoSEQ multiplex PCR. TCRdb fed the immunoSEQ multiplex PCR reads into MiXCR, producing one record per CDR3 protein. The data show roughly 190,000 distinct CDR3 sequences, approximately 95% seen once. This chain links TRBV12-3 or TRBV12-4 with TRBJ1-1, with D maybe TRBD1 (5 bases). This TCR was sampled from a human donor in good health. Sequencing was carried out using CD4+ T cells from PBMCs. CDR3 sequence (DNA): TGTGCCAGCAGTTTAGCGCGGCAGGCGGACACTGAAGTTTTCTTT. The encoded protein is CASSLARQADTEVFF.